In this sample, the clone carrying this TCR beta chain turned up many times. Its target is not known. RNA transcripts served as the template for amplifying TCR beta CDR3 regions. A set of HTBI primers served as the primers for a first-round RT-PCR of the TCR CDR3. TCRdb recomputed calls from the multiplex PCR reads with MiXCR, one row per CDR3 protein. The sample lists hundreds of thousands of distinct CDR3 sequences; about 15% were seen once. This sample stems from a study of T cells in Graves' hyperthyroidism and ophthalmopathy. With 5 bases removed from V and 2 bases from J, the gap between germline ends came to 11 bases. CDR1 and CDR2 from the germline V gene are SGHAT and FQDESV (reference sequence). The CDR3 is 14 residues long. Stable disease denoted Graves' hyperthyroidism without ophthalmopathy progression within 18 months. General study points: Stable hyperthyroidism was separated from ophthalmopathy by a model based on 13 V-J features. The blood repertoire included most of the expanded thyroid clonotypes above 0.001.

Material: blood. This clonotype was sampled from a woman under 30 with Graves' hyperthyroidism. The chain couples TRBV11-1 to TRBJ2-3; no clear D gene. The CDR3 reads CASSERGPTDTQYF. CDR3 sequence (DNA): TGTGCCAGCAGCGAAAGAGGACCCACAGATACGCAGTATTTT.